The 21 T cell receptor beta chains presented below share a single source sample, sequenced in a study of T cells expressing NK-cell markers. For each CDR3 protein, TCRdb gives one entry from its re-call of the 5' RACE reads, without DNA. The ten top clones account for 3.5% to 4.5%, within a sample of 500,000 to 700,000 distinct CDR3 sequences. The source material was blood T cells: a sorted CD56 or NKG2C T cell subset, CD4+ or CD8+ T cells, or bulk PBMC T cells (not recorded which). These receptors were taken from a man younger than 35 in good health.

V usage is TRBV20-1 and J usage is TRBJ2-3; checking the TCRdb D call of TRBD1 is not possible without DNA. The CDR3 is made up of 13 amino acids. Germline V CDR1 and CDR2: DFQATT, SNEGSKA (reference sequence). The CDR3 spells CSAPRRGRNTQYF.

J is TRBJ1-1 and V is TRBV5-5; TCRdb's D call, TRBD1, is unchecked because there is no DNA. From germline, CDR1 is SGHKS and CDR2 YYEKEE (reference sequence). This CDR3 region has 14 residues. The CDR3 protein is CASSLTGKGTEAFF.

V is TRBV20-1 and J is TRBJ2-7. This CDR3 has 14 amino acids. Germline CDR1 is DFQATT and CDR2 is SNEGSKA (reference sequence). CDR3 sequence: CSASDIEFGYEQYF.

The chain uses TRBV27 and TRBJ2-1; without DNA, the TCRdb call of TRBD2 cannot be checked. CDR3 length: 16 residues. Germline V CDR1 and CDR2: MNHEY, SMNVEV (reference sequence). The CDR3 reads CASSLTGLAGGGEQFF.

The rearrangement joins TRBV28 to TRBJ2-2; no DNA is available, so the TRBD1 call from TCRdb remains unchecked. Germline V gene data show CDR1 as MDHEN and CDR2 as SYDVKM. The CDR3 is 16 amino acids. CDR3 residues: CASRRTGIIVAGELFF.

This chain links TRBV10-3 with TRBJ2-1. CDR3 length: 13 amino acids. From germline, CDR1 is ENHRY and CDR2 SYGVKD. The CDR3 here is CAISESGFNEQFF.

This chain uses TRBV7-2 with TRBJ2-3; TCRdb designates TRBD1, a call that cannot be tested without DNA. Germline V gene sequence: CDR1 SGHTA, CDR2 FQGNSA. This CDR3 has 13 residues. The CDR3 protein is CASSSAGGDTQYF.

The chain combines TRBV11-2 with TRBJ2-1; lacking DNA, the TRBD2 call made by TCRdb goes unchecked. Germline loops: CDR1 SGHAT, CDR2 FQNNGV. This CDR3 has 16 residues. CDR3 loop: CASSFHIAGERIERFF.

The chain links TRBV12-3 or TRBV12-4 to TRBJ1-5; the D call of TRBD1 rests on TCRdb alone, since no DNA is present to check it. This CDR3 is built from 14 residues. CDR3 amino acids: CASRDRLSNQPQHF.

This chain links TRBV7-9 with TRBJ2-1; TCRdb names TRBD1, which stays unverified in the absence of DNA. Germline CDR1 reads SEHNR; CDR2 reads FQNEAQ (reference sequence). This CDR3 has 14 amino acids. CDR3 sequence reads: CASSFGQGRNEQFF.

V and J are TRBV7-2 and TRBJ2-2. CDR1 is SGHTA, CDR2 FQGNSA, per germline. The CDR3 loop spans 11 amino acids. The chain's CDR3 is CASSPEGELFF.

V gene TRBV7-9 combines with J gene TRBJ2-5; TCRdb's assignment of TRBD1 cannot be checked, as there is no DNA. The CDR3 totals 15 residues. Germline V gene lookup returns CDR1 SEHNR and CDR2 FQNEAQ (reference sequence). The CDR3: CASSLGEGRWETQYF.

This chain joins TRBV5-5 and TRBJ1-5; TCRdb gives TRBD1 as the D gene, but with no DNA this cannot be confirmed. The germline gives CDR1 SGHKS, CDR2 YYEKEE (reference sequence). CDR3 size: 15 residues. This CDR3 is CASSGGQGGNQPQHF.

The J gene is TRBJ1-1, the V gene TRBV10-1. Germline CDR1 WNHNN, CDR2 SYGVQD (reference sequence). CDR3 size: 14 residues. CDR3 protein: CASSESSGNTEAFF.

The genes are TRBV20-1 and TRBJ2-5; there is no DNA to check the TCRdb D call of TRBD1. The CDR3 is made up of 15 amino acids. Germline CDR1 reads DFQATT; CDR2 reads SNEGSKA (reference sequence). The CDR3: CSARQPGRSQETQYF.

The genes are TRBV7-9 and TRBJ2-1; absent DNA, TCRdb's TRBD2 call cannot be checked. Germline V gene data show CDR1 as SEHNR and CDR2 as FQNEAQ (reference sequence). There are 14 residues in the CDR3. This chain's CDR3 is CASSSLAEYNEQFF. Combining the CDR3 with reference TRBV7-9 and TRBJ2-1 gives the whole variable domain DTGVSQNPRHKITKRGQNVTFRCDPISEHNRLYWYRQTLGQGPEFLTYFQNEAQLEKSRLLSDRFSAERPKGSFSTLEIQRTEQGDSAMYLCASSSLAEYNEQFFGPGTRLTVL.

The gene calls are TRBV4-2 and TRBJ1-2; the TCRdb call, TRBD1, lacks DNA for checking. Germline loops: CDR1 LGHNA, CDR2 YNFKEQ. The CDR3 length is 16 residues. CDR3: CASSQAPGQNIYGYTF.

The CDR3 sequence is CASSPPELAGGNEQFF. This rearrangement joins TRBV18 to TRBJ2-1; TCRdb's D call of TRBD2 is untestable without DNA. CDR1 KGHSH and CDR2 LQKENI come from the germline V gene. The CDR3 runs 16 residues. The full variable domain, rest sourced from reference TRBV18 and TRBJ2-1, is NAGVMQNPRHLVRRRGQEARLRCSPMKGHSHVYWYRQLPEEGLKFMVYLQKENIIDESGMPKERFSAEFPKEGPSILRIQQVVRGDSAAYFCASSPPELAGGNEQFFGPGTRLTVL.

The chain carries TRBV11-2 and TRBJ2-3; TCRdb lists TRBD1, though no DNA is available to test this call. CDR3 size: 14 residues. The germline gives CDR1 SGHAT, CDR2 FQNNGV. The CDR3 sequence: CASTNTGYRDTQYF.

The CDR3 reads CASSWEASPGELFF. The chain couples TRBV5-1 to TRBJ2-2. This CDR3 region has 14 residues. Germline lookup yields CDR1 SGHRS and CDR2 YFSETQ. Supplemented by reference TRBV5-1 and TRBJ2-2, the full variable domain reads KAGVTQTPRYLIKTRGQQVTLSCSPISGHRSVSWYQQTPGQGLQFLFEYFSETQRNKGNFPGRFSGRQFSNSRSEMNVSTLELGDSALYLCASSWEASPGELFFGEGSRLTVL.

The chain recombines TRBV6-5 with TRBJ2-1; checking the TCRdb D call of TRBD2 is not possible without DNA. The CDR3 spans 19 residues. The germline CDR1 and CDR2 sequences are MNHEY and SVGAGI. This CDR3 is CASSYWRGASGTTYNEQFF.